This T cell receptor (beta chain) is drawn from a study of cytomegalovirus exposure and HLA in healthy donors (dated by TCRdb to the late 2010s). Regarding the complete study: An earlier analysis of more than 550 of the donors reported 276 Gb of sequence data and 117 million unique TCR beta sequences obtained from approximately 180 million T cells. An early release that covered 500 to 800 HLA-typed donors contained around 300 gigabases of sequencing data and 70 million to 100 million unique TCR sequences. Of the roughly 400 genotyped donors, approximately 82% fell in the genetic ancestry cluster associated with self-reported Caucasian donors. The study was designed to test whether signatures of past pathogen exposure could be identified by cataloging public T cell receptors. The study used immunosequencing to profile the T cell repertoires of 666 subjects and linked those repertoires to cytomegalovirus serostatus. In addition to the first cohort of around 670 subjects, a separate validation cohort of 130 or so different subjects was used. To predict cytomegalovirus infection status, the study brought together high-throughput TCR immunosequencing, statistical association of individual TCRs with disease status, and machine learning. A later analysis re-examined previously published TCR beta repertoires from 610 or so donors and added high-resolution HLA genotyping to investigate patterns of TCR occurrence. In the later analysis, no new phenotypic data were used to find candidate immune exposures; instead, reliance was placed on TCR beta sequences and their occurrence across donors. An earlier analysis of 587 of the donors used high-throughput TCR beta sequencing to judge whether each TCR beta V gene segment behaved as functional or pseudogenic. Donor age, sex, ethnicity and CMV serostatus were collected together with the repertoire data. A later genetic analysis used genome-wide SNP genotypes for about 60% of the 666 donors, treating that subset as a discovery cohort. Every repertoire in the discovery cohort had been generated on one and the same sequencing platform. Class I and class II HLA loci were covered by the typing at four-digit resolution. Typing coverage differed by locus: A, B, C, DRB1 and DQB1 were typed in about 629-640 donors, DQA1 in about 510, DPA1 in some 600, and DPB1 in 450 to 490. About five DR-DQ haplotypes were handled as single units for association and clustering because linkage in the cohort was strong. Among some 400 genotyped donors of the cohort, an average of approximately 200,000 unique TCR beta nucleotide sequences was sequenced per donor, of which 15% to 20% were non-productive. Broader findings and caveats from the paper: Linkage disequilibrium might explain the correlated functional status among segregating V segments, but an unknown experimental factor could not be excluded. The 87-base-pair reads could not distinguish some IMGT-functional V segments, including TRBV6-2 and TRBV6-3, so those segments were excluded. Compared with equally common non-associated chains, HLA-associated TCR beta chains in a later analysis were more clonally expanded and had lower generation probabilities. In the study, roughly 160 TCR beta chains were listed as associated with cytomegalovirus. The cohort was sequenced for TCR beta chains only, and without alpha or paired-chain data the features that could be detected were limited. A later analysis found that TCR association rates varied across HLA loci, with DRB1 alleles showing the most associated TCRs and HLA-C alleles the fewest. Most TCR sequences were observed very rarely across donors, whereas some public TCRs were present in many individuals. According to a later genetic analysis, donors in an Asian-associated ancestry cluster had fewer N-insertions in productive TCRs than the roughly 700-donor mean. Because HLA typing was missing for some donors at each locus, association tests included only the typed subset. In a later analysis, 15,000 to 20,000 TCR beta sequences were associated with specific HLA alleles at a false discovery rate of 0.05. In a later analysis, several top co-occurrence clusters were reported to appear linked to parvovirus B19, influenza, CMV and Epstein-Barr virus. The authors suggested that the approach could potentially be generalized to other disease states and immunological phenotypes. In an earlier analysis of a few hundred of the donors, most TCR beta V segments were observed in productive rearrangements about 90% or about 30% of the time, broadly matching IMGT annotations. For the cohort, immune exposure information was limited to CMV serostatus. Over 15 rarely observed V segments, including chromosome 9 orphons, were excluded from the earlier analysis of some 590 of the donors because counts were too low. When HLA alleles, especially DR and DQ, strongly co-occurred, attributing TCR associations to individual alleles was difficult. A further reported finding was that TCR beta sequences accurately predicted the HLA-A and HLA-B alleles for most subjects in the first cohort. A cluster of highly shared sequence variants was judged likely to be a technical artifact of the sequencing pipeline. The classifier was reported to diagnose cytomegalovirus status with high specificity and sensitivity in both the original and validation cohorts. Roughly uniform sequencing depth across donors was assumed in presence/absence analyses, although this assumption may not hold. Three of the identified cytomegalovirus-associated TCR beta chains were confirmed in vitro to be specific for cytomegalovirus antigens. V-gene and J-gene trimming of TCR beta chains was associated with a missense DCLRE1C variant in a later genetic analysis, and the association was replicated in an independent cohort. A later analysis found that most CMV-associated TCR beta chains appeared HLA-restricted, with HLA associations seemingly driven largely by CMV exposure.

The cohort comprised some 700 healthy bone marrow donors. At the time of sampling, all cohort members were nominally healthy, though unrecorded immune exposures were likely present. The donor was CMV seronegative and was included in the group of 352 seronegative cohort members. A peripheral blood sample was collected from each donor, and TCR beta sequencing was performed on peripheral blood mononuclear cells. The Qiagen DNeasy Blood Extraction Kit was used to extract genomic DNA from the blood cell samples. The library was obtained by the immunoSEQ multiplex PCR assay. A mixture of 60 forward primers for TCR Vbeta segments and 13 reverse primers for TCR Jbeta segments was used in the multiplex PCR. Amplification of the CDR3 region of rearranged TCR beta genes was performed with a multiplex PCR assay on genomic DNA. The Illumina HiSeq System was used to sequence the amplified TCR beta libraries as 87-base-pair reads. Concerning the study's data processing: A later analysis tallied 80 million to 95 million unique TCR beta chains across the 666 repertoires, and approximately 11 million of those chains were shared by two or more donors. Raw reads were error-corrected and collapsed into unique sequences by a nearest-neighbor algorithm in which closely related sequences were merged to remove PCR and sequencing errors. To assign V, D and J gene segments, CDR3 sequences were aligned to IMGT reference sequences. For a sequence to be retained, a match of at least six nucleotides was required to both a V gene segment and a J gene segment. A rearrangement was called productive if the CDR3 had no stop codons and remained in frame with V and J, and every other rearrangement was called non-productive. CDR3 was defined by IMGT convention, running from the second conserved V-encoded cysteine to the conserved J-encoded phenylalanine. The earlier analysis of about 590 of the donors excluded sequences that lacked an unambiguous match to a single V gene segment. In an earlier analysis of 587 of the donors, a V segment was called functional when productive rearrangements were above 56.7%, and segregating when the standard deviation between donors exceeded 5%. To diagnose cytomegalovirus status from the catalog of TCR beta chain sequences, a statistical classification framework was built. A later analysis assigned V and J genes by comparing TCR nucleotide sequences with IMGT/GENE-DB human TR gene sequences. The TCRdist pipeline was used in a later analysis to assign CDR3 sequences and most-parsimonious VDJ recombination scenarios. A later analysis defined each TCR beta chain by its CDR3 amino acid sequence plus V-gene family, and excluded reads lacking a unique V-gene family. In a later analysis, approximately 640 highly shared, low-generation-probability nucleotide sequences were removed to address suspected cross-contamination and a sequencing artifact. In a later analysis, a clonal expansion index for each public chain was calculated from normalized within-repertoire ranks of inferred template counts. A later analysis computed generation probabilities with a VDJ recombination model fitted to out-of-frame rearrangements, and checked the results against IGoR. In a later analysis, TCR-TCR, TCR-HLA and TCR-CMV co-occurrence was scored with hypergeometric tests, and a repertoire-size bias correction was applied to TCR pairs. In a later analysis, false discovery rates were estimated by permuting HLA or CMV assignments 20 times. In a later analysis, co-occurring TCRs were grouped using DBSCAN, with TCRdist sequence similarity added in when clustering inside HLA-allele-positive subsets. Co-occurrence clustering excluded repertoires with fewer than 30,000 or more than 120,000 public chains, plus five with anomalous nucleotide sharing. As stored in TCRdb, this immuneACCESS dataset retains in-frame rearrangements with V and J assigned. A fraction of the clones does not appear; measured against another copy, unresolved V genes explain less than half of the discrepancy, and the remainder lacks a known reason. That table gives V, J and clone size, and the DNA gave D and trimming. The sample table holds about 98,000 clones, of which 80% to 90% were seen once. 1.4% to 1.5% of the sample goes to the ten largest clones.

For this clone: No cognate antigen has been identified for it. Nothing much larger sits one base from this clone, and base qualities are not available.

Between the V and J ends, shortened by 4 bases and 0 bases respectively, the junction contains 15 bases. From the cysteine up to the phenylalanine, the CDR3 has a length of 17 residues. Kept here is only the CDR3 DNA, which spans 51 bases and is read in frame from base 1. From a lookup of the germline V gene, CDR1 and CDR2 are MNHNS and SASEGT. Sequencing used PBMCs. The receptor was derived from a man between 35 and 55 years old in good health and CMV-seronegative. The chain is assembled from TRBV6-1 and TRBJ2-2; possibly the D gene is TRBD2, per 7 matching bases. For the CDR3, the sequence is CASSGQGGGPNTGELFF. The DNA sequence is TGTGCCAGCAGTGGTCAAGGGGGGGGCCCGAACACCGGGGAGCTGTTTTTT.